Below are 27 T cell receptor beta chains sequenced from a single sample in a study of technical replicates of blood from a few donors. Method: immunoSEQ multiplex PCR; TCRdb's copy keeps in-frame clones and lacks some. The sample has approximately 85,000 clones; around 94% are singletons. Input material: T cells isolated from PBMCs. The receptor source for this set is a human donor in good health.

V usage is TRBV7-2 and J usage is TRBJ1-4, with D possibly being TRBD1 (5 bases). The V and J ends lost 1 base and 7 bases respectively, with 10 bases between them. In germline, CDR1 is SGHTA, CDR2 FQGNSA. The CDR3 covers 14 residues. As DNA, the CDR3 is TGTGCCAGCAGCTTAGTAGGGCAGGGTGAAAAACTGTTTTTT. As protein: CASSLVGQGEKLFF.

The chain is built from TRBV5-1 and TRBJ2-2, with D perhaps matching TRBD1 (6 bases). CDR1 is SGHRS, CDR2 YFSETQ, per germline. The CDR3 has 16 residues. The V end was cut by 3 bases, the J end by 6 bases, with 18 bases between. The CDR3 coding sequence is TGCGCCAGCAGCTCCCCGGAACAGGGAAGCGCCGGGGAGCTGTTTTTT. It translates to CASSSPEQGSAGELFF.

The chain has TRBV18 and TRBJ2-7; TRBD1 agrees at 8 bases. Trimming removed 8 bases from V and 5 bases from J; junction bases left unmatched: 17. The CDR3 runs to 16 residues. CDR1 and CDR2 from the germline V gene are KGHSH and LQKENI. As DNA, the CDR3 is TGTGCCAGCCGTCAGTTTCAGGGGGCGCATCTCGACGAGCAGTACTTC. As protein: CASRQFQGAHLDEQYF.

J is TRBJ2-7 and V is TRBV5-1, with 10 nucleotides matching TRBD1. Germline assignment: CDR1 SGHRS and CDR2 YFSETQ. The CDR3 consists of 21 residues. V shed 3 bases, J shed 3 bases, and the junction held 24 bases outside the gene matches. The CDR3, as DNA: TGCGCCAGCAGCTCTTCAAAAATTTCCCGGGACAGGGGAGGGGATTTCTACGAGCAGTACTTC. Translated: CASSSSKISRDRGGDFYEQYF.

The rearrangement links TRBV28 to TRBJ2-7, with D possibly matching TRBD2 (5 bases). Germline V gives CDR1 MDHEN, CDR2 SYDVKM. There are 16 residues in the CDR3. Trimming stripped 7 bases from V and 3 bases from J, with 22 bases between. The CDR3 DNA sequence: TGTGCCAGCACCCTTCGGACGGCTAGCTTCGTCTACGAGCAGTACTTC. Encoded protein: CASTLRTASFVYEQYF.

This clone was seen just once. This chain uses TRBV30 with TRBJ1-2; TRBD1 is a possible D gene (5 bases). Trimming took off 3 bases at V and 4 bases at J, with 12 bases between the two ends. The CDR3 covers 13 residues. Germline V gives CDR1 GTSNPN, CDR2 SVGIG (reference sequence). The CDR3 sequence: CAWRSPGRYGYTF. CDR3 coding DNA: TGTGCCTGGAGGTCCCCAGGGCGCTATGGCTACACCTTC.

The chain has TRBV19 and TRBJ1-5, with D unclear. The CDR3 runs to 13 residues. Germline V gene lookup returns CDR1 LNHDA and CDR2 SQIVND (reference sequence). Trimming cost V 10 bases and J 3 bases, with 13 bases left between them. The CDR3 sequence is CATLGGFNQPQHF. CDR3 nucleotide sequence: TGTGCCACTTTAGGAGGCTTCAATCAGCCCCAGCATTTT.

This rearrangement joins TRBV2 to TRBJ1-2; D gene ambiguous. Between the trimmed V and J ends, which lost 1 base and 8 bases, there was a span of 14 bases. Germline CDR1 is SNHLY and CDR2 is FYNNEI. The CDR3 has 14 amino acids. The CDR3 DNA reads TGTGCCAGCAGTGAAGTTCGGGAGCCGCGCGGCTACACCTTC. This codes for CASSEVREPRGYTF.

This clone has just one count. The rearrangement joins TRBV11-2 to TRBJ2-7; 10 bases are a match to TRBD1. V was clipped by 0 bases and J by 11 bases; unmatched bases: 4. Germline CDR1 and CDR2: SGHAT and FQNNGV. The CDR3 length is 13 residues. For the CDR3, the DNA is TGTGCCAGCAGCTTAGAAACGACAGGGGGCAAGTACTTC. It yields the protein CASSLETTGGKYF.

This chain joins TRBV15 and TRBJ2-7; possibly TRBD2 for D (6 bases). The germline V gene encodes CDR1 LNHNV and CDR2 YYDKDF (reference sequence). CDR3 length: 16 residues. Trimming left V 0 bases short and J 6 bases short, with 18 bases between. The CDR3 is CATSRDPTLAPSEQYF. The CDR3 nucleotides are TGTGCCACCAGCAGAGATCCCACCCTAGCGCCGAGCGAGCAGTACTTC.

Only one count was recorded for this clone. The rearrangement joins TRBV11-2 to TRBJ1-1; 10 positions match TRBD1. The V gene end was trimmed by 8 bases and the J gene end by 10 bases; junction bases not matched to a gene: 10. The CDR3 extends over 13 amino acids. From germline, CDR1 is SGHAT and CDR2 FQNNGV. CDR3 sequence reads: CASWGGTGVRAFF. The CDR3 DNA follows: TGTGCCAGCTGGGGGGGGACAGGGGTAAGAGCTTTCTTT.

This clone was seen more than once but under ten times. The sample carries other DNA sequences with the same CDR3. V and J are TRBV20-1 and TRBJ2-1; perhaps TRBD2 as D (5 bases). With 3 bases removed from V and 5 bases from J, the gap between germline ends came to 5 bases. CDR3 length: 11 amino acids. Looked up from germline, CDR1 is DFQATT and CDR2 is SNEGSKA (reference sequence). The CDR3 DNA is TGCAGTGCTAGGCGGGACAATGAGCAGTTCTTC. Encoded protein: CSARRDNEQFF.

This sequence joins TRBV9 and TRBJ2-7, with D tentatively TRBD1 (6 bases). The CDR3 loop spans 11 amino acids. CDR1 SGDLS and CDR2 YYNGEE come from the germline V gene. The germline V and J ends were trimmed by 4 bases and 6 bases, with 8 bases remaining between them. The CDR3 spells CASSRGSEQYF. The CDR3 nucleotides read TGTGCCAGCAGCAGGGGGTCCGAGCAGTACTTC.

This chain joins TRBV19 and TRBJ1-1; no reliable D call. Germline CDR1 is LNHDA and CDR2 is SQIVND (reference sequence). V was shortened by 2 bases and J by 0 bases, with 7 bases between the two germline ends. The CDR3 spans 14 residues. The CDR3 DNA is TGTGCCAGTAGTATAAACGGGATGAACACTGAAGCTTTCTTT. Translating gives CASSINGMNTEAFF.

In nucleotides, the CDR3 is TGTGCCAGCAGCTTAAGGACGGGGGGATACAATGAGCAGTTCTTC. Translation: CASSLRTGGYNEQFF. The chain employs TRBV5-6 and TRBJ2-1; 7 bases agree with TRBD2. The V and J ends lost 2 bases and 4 bases, in that order; junction bases with no gene match: 6. Germline V gene data show CDR1 as SGHDT and CDR2 as YYEEEE. The CDR3 covers 15 residues.

This clone was counted a single time. The chain combines TRBV9 with TRBJ2-7, with TRBD2 identical over 8 bases. Trimming cost V 0 bases and J 5 bases; bases outside gene matches: 4. The germline CDR1 and CDR2 sequences are SGDLS and YYNGEE. The CDR3 runs 14 residues. The DNA for the CDR3 is TGTGCCAGCAGCGTAGTAGCGGGAACGGACGAGCAGTACTTC. Protein sequence: CASSVVAGTDEQYF.

This chain connects TRBV29-1 to TRBJ1-1; D may be TRBD1 (5 bases). The CDR3 extends over 13 amino acids. The germline V gene has CDR1 SQVTM and CDR2 ANQGSEA. Trimming took off 6 bases at V and 1 base at J, with 12 bases between the two ends. The CDR3 protein is CSVPSGGNTEAFF. CDR3 DNA sequence: TGCAGCGTACCGTCGGGGGGGAACACTGAAGCTTTCTTT.

The gene calls are TRBV27 and TRBJ1-5, with 8 bases fitting TRBD1. V shed 2 bases and J 4 bases; nucleotides not matched to a gene: 4. Germline values: CDR1 MNHEY, CDR2 SMNVEV (reference sequence). This CDR3 has 15 amino acids. The chain's CDR3 is CASSLGTGNNQPQHF. In nucleotides, the CDR3 is TGTGCCAGCAGTTTAGGGACAGGAAATAATCAGCCCCAGCATTTT.

J is TRBJ2-5 and V is TRBV20-1; D ambiguous. Trimming stripped 4 bases from V and 2 bases from J, with 5 bases between. Germline CDR1 is DFQATT and CDR2 is SNEGSKA (reference sequence). The CDR3 spans 11 residues. The CDR3, as DNA: TGCAGTGCTATCCCACAAGAGACCCAGTACTTC. This gives the protein CSAIPQETQYF.

The J gene is TRBJ2-1, the V gene TRBV9, with 7 nucleotides matching TRBD1. The CDR3 runs to 15 residues. CDR1 and CDR2 from the germline V gene are SGDLS and YYNGEE. V gave up 3 bases and J gave up 3 bases; unmatched junction bases: 6. In nucleotides, the CDR3 is TGTGCCAGCAGCGACCGACAGGGTTACTACAATGAGCAGTTCTTC. It translates to CASSDRQGYYNEQFF.

J is TRBJ1-1 and V is TRBV15; D call uncertain. The V end lost 7 bases, the J end lost 1 base, and 13 bases lay between the germline ends. CDR3 size: 14 residues. The germline CDR1 and CDR2 sequences are LNHNV and YYDKDF (reference sequence). The CDR3: CATKGGQTNTEAFF. In DNA form, the CDR3 reads TGTGCCACCAAAGGCGGGCAGACGAACACTGAAGCTTTCTTT.

V is TRBV5-4 and J is TRBJ2-6, with D possibly being TRBD1 (6 bases). The CDR3 is 16 amino acids. Germline V gene data show CDR1 as SGHNT and CDR2 as YYREEE (reference sequence). Trimming removed 0 bases from V and 2 bases from J, with 9 bases in between. This chain's CDR3 is CASSLAAGAGANVLTF. The DNA of the CDR3 is TGTGCCAGCAGCTTGGCCGCAGGGGCTGGGGCCAACGTCCTGACTTTC.

J is TRBJ2-1 and V is TRBV5-8; TRBD2 matches at 8 bases. The CDR3 sequence is 14 residues long. Trimming cost V 2 bases and J 7 bases; bases outside gene matches: 5. Per the germline V gene, CDR1 is SGHTS and CDR2 is YDEGEE. The CDR3 loop is CASSFGGATNEQFF. The CDR3 DNA follows: TGTGCCAGCAGCTTCGGGGGGGCCACTAATGAGCAGTTCTTC. Full variable domain (missing parts from reference TRBV5-8 and TRBJ2-1): EAGVTQSPTHLIKTRGQQATLRCSPISGHTSVYWYQQALGLGLQFLLWYDEGEERNRGNFPPRFSGRQFPNYSSELNVNALELEDSALYLCASSFGGATNEQFFGPGTRLTVL.

The rearrangement links TRBV2 to TRBJ1-5; maybe TRBD1 (5 bases). The germline V gene has CDR1 SNHLY and CDR2 FYNNEI. The V gene lost 3 bases and the J gene lost 1 base, with 7 bases spanning the gap. The CDR3 sequence is 14 residues long. The CDR3 loop reads CASSEGQSNQPQHF. The CDR3 nucleotides are TGTGCCAGCAGTGAGGGGCAGAGCAATCAGCCCCAGCATTTT.

CDR3 loop: CASSLNYGTYEQYF. DNA for the CDR3: TGCGCCAGCAGCTTGAACTACGGCACCTACGAGCAGTACTTC. V usage is TRBV5-1 and J usage is TRBJ2-7; D gene ambiguous. The CDR3 has 14 amino acids. Trimming stripped 1 base from V and 2 bases from J, with 10 bases between. The germline gives CDR1 SGHRS, CDR2 YFSETQ.

The chain combines TRBV7-2 with TRBJ1-4; TRBD1 might be the D (6 bases). CDR3 length: 12 residues. Germline loops: CDR1 SGHTA, CDR2 FQGNSA. Trimming took 6 bases from V and 9 from J, leaving 11 bases between them. CDR3 protein: CASRIQGQKLFF. CDR3 nucleotide sequence: TGTGCCAGCAGAATACAGGGACAAAAACTGTTTTTT. Full variable domain (missing parts from reference TRBV7-2 and TRBJ1-4): GAGVSQSPSNKVTEKGKDVELRCDPISGHTALYWYRQSLGQGLEFLIYFQGNSAPDKSGLPSDRFSAERTGGSVSTLTIQRTQQEDSAVYLCASRIQGQKLFFGSGTQLSVL.

This clone was found once. The V gene is TRBV5-1, the J gene TRBJ2-7; no firm D call. Germline CDR1 reads SGHRS; CDR2 reads YFSETQ. The CDR3 runs 14 residues. Trimming removed 0 bases from V and 3 bases from J, with 10 bases in between. The CDR3 spells CASSLGAQSYEQYF. CDR3 coding DNA: TGCGCCAGCAGCTTGGGGGCCCAAAGCTACGAGCAGTACTTC. Full variable domain (remainder filled in from reference TRBV5-1 and TRBJ2-7): KAGVTQTPRYLIKTRGQQVTLSCSPISGHRSVSWYQQTPGQGLQFLFEYFSETQRNKGNFPGRFSGRQFSNSRSEMNVSTLELGDSALYLCASSLGAQSYEQYFGPGTRLTVT.